This TCR beta chain was identified in a study of cytomegalovirus exposure and HLA in healthy donors. The CDR3 has 13 amino acids. Trimming at V came to 8 bases and at J to 4 bases, leaving 4 bases not matched to a gene. Germline-derived CDR1 and CDR2 are LNHNV and YYDKDF (reference sequence). Amplification used 60 Vbeta primers and 13 Jbeta primers. Clones were sequenced by immunoSEQ multiplex PCR, and TCRdb holds only the in-frame ones, with some missing. Its listing shows about 51,000 clones. The genes are TRBV15 and TRBJ1-2; TRBD1 agrees at 10 bases. The source material was PBMCs. This sequence was found in a female donor in good health and CMV-seronegative. The chain's CDR3 is CATARDRGYGYTF. The CDR3 nucleotides read TGTGCCACCGCCCGGGACAGGGGCTATGGCTACACCTTC.